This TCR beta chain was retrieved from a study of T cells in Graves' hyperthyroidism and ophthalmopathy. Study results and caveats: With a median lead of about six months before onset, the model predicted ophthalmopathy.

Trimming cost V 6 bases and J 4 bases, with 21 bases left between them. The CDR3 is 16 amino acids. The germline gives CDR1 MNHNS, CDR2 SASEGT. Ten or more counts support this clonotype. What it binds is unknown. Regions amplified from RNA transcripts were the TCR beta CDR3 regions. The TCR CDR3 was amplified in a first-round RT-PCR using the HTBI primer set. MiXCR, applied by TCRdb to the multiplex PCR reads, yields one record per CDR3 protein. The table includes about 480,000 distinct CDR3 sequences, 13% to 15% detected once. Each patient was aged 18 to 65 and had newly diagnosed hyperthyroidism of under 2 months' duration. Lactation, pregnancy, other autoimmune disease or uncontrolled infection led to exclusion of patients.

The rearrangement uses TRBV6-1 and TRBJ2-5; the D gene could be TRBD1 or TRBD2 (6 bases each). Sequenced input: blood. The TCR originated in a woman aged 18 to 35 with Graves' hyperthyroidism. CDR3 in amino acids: CASSQNLQGGGETQYF. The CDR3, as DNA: TGTGCCAGCAGCCAAAATCTACAGGGAGGAGGAGAGACCCAGTACTTC.